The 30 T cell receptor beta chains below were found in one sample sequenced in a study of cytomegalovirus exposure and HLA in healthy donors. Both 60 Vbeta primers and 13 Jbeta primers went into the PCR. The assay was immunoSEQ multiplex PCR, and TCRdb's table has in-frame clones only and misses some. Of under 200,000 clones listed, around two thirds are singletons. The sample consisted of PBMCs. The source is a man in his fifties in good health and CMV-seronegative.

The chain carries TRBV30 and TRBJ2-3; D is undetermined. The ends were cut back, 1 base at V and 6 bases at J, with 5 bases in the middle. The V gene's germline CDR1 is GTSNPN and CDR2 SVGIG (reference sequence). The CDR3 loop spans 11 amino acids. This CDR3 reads CAWSEQDTQYF. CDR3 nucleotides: TGTGCCTGGAGTGAACAGGATACGCAGTATTTT.

CDR3 nucleotide sequence: TGCGCCAGCAGCCCAGGGGCGACAAAAGGCTCTGGAAACACCATATATTTT. Encoded protein: CASSPGATKGSGNTIYF. The chain recombines TRBV4-1 with TRBJ1-3; D may be TRBD1 (6 bases). CDR1 MGHRA and CDR2 YSYEKL come from the germline V gene. The CDR3 loop spans 17 amino acids. Trimming took off 4 bases at V and 0 bases at J, with 16 bases between the two ends.

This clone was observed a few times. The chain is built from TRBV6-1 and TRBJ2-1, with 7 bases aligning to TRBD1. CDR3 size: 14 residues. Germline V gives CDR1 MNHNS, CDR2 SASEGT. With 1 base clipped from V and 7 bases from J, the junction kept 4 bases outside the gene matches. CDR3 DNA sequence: TGTGCCAGCAGTGAAGACAGGGGCGGAAATGAGCAGTTCTTC. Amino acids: CASSEDRGGNEQFF.

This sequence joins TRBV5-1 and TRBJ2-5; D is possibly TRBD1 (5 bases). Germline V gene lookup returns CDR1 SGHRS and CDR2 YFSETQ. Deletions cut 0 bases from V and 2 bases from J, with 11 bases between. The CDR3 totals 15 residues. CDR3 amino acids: CASSLVIGAQETQYF. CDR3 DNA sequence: TGCGCCAGCAGCTTGGTGATAGGGGCACAAGAGACCCAGTACTTC.

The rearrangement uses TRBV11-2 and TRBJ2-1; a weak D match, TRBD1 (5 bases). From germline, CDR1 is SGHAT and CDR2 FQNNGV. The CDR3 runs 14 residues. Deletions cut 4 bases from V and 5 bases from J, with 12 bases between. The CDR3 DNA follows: TGTGCCAGCAGCTCGGCAGGGTTGCACAATGAGCAGTTCTTC. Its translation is CASSSAGLHNEQFF.

CDR3 region: CASSLTGTTDTQYF. CDR3 coding DNA: TGTGCCAGCAGCTTGACAGGGACTACAGATACGCAGTATTTT. The genes are TRBV11-2 and TRBJ2-3, with D possibly matching TRBD1 (7 bases). The CDR3 extends over 14 amino acids. With 3 bases removed from V and 3 bases from J, the gap between germline ends came to 10 bases. Germline loops: CDR1 SGHAT, CDR2 FQNNGV.

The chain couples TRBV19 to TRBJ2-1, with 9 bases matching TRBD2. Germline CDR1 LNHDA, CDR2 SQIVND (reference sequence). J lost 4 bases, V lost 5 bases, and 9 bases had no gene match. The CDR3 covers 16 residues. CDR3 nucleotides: TGTGCCAGTAGTCCATTCAGCGGGGGGCTTTACAATGAGCAGTTCTTC. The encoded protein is CASSPFSGGLYNEQFF.

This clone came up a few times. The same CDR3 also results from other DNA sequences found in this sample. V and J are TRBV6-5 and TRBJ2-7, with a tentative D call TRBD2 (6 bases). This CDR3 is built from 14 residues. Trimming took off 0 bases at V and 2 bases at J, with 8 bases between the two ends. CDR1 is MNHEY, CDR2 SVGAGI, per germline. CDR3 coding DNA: TGTGCCAGCAGTTACTCCGGGGGAACCTACGAGCAGTACTTC. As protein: CASSYSGGTYEQYF.

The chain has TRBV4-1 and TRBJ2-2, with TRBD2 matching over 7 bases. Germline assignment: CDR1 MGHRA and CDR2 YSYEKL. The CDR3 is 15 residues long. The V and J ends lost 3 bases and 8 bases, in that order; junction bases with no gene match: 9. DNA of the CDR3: TGCGCCAGCAGCCAGGCCAGCGGGGTGACGGGGGAGCTGTTTTTT. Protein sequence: CASSQASGVTGELFF.

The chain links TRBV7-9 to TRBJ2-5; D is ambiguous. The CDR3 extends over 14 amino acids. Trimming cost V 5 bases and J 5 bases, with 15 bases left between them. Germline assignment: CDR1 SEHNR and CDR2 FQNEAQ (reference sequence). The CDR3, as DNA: TGTGCCAGCAGCCCCATATCTAGTATGGAGACCCAGTACTTC. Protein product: CASSPISSMETQYF.

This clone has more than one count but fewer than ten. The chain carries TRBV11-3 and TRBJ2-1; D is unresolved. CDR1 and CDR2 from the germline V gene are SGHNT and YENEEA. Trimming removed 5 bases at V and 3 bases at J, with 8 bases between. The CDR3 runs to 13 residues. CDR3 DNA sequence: TGTGCCAGCAGCCTGACTGTCTACAATGAGCAGTTCTTC. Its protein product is CASSLTVYNEQFF. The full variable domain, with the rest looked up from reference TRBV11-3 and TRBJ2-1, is EAGVVQSPRYKIIEKKQPVAFWCNPISGHNTLYWYLQNLGQGPELLIRYENEEAVDDSQLPKDRFSAERLKGVDSTLKIQPAELGDSAVYLCASSLTVYNEQFFGPGTRLTVL.

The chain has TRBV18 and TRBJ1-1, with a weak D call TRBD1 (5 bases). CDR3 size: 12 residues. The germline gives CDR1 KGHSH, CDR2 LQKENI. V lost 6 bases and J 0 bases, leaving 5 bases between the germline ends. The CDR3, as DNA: TGTGCCAGCTCGACAGTGAACACTGAAGCTTTCTTT. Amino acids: CASSTVNTEAFF.

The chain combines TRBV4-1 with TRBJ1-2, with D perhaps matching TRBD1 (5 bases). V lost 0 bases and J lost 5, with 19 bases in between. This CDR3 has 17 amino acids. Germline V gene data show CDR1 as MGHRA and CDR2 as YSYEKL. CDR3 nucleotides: TGCGCCAGCAGCCAAGATTTGTCGAGACAGCGATTATATGGCTACACCTTC. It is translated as CASSQDLSRQRLYGYTF.

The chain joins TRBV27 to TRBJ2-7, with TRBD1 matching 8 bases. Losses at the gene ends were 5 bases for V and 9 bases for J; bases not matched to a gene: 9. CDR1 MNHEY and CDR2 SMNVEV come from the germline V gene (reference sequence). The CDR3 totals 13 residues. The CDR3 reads CASSEGTGASQYF. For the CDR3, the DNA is TGTGCCAGCAGTGAGGGGACAGGTGCCTCGCAGTACTTC.

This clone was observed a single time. The CDR3 reads CASSLGDRLAGDSYEQYF. For the CDR3, the DNA is TGTGCCAGCAGCTTAGGAGACAGACTAGCGGGGGACTCCTACGAGCAGTACTTC. J is TRBJ2-5 and V is TRBV11-2, with 12 positions matching TRBD2. The better agreement between TRBJ2-7 and the DNA end casts doubt on the J call. The V gene's germline CDR1 is SGHAT and CDR2 FQNNGV. The CDR3 has 18 residues.

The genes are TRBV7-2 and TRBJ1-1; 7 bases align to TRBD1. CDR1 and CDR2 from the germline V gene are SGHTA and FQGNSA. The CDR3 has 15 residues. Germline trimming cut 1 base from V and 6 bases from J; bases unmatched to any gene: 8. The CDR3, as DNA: TGTGCCAGCAGCTTAGACCATAGGGGGCTGGCTGAAGCTTTCTTT. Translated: CASSLDHRGLAEAFF. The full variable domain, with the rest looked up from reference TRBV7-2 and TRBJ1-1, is GAGVSQSPSNKVTEKGKDVELRCDPISGHTALYWYRQSLGQGLEFLIYFQGNSAPDKSGLPSDRFSAERTGGSVSTLTIQRTQQEDSAVYLCASSLDHRGLAEAFFGQGTRLTVV.

Here the CDR3 reads CASSLGGSLGTEAFF. CDR3 nucleotide sequence: TGTGCCAGCAGCTTAGGGGGATCGTTAGGCACTGAAGCTTTCTTT. The V call is TRBV5-4, the J call TRBJ1-1; TRBD1 might be the D (6 bases). The V gene's germline CDR1 is SGHNT and CDR2 YYREEE (reference sequence). The CDR3 is made up of 15 amino acids. V lost 2 bases and J 4 bases, leaving 15 bases between the germline ends.

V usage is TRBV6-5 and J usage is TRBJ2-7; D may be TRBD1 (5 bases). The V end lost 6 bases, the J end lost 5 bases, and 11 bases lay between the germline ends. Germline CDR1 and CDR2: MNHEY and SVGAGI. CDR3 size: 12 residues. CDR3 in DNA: TGTGCCAGCAGCCAGGGAAGGCACGAGCAGTACTTC. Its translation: CASSQGRHEQYF.

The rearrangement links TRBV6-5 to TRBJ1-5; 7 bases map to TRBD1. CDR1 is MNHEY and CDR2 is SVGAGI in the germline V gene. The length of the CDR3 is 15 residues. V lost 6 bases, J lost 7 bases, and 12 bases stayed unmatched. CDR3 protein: CASSTGQVGAQPQHF. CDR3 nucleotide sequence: TGTGCCAGCAGCACCGGACAGGTGGGTGCCCAGCCCCAGCATTTT.

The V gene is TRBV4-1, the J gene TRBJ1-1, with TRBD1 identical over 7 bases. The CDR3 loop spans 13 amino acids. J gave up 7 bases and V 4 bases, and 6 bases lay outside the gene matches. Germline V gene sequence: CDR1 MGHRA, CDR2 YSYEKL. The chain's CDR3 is CASSPFRDSEAFF. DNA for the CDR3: TGCGCCAGCAGCCCCTTCCGGGACAGTGAAGCTTTCTTT.

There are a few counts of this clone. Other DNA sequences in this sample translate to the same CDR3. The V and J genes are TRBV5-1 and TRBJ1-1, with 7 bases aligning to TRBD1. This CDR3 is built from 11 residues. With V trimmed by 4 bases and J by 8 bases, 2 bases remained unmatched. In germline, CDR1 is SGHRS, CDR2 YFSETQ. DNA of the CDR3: TGCGCCAGCAGCCAGGACAGGGAAGCTTTCTTT. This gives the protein CASSQDREAFF. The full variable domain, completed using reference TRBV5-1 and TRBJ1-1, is KAGVTQTPRYLIKTRGQQVTLSCSPISGHRSVSWYQQTPGQGLQFLFEYFSETQRNKGNFPGRFSGRQFSNSRSEMNVSTLELGDSALYLCASSQDREAFFGQGTRLTVV.

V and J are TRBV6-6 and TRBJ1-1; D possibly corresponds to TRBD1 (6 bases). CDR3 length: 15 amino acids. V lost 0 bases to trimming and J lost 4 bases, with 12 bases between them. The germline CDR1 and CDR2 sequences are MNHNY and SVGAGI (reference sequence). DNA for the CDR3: TGTGCCAGCAGTTACTCGGAGGGGGGGGTCACTGAAGCTTTCTTT. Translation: CASSYSEGGVTEAFF.

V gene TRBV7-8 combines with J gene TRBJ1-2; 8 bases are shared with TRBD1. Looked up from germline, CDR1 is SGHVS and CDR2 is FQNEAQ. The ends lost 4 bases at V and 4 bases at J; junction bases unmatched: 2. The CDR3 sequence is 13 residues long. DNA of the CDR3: TGTGCCAGCAGCTCGGACAGGGTCTATGGCTACACCTTC. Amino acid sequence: CASSSDRVYGYTF.

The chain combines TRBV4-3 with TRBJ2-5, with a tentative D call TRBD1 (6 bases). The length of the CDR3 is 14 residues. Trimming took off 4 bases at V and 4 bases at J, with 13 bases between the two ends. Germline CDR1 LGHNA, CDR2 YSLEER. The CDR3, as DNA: TGCGCCAGCAGCCCCGGACAGTCTTTAGAGACCCAGTACTTC. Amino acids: CASSPGQSLETQYF.

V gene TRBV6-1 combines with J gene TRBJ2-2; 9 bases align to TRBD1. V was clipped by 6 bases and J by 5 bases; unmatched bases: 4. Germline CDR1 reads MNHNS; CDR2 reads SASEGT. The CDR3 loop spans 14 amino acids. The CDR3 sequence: CASRGQGETGELFF. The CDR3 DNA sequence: TGTGCCAGCAGGGGACAGGGAGAAACCGGGGAGCTGTTTTTT.

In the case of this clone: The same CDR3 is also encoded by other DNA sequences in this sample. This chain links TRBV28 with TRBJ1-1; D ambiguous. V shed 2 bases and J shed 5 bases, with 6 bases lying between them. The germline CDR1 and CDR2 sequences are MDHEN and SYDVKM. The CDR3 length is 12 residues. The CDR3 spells CASSLRGTEAFF. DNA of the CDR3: TGTGCCAGCAGTTTACGGGGAACTGAAGCTTTCTTT.

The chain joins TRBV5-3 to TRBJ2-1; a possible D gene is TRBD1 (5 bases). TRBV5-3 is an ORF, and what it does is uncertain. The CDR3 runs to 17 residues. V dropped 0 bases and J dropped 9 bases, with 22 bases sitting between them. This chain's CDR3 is CARSLGFAMGPRGEQFF. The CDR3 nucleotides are TGTGCCAGAAGCTTGGGATTTGCGATGGGGCCCCGAGGTGAGCAGTTCTTC.

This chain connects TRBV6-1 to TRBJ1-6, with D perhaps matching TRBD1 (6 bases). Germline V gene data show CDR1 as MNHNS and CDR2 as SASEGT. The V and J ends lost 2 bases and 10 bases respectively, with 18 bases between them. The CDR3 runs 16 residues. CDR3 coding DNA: TGTGCCAGCAGTGAACCGAAACAGGGTCCCCGGTCACCCCTCCACTTT. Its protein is CASSEPKQGPRSPLHF.

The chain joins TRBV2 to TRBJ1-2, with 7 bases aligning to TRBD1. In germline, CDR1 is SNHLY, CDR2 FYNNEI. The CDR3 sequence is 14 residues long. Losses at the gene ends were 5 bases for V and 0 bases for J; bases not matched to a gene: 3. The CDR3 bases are TGTGCCAGCAGTAGACAGGGACCTAACTATGGCTACACCTTC. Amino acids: CASSRQGPNYGYTF.

In DNA form, the CDR3 reads TGTGCCAGCAGCTTTGGGCAGGGCACGCAAGAGACCCAGTACTTC. It is translated as CASSFGQGTQETQYF. The genes are TRBV7-9 and TRBJ2-5, with D possibly being TRBD1 (5 bases). CDR1 is SEHNR, CDR2 FQNEAQ, per germline (reference sequence). This CDR3 contains 15 residues. V shed 3 bases and J shed 2 bases, with 13 bases lying between them.